The rows below give T cell receptor beta chains drawn from one sample of a study of T cell responses to AZD1222 COVID-19 vaccine. Here immunoSEQ multiplex PCR was the method, and the copy in TCRdb shows in-frame clones only, minus some. The sample yields roughly 140,000 clones, approximately 86% seen once. This material consisted of peripheral blood, taken on day 0 of AZD1222 vaccination. These receptors originate from an adult in good health. Each CDR3 is given with its conserved first and last residue. Fields, in order: clone size, D gene, V gene, J gene, CDR3 protein, CDR3 DNA. The D gene is left open where the match is weak. The size entry is marked missing in some rows and otherwise reads once, few, many or a size class.

>once|-|TRBV28|TRBJ1-5
CASSNWGRYSNQPQHF
TGTGCCAGCAGCAATTGGGGCCGATATAGCAATCAGCCCCAGCATTTT
>-|-|TRBV12-3/TRBV12-4|TRBJ1-1
CASRQDIGKAFF
TGTGCCAGCAGACAGGATATAGGGAAAGCTTTCTTT
>-|-|TRBV6-5|TRBJ2-7
CASSYSRAHEQYF
TGTGCCAGCAGTTACAGCAGGGCCCACGAGCAGTACTTC
>-|-|TRBV29-1|TRBJ1-5
CSAQDSNQPQHF
TGCAGCGCTCAGGATAGCAATCAGCCCCAGCATTTT
>-|TRBD1|TRBV27|TRBJ2-7
CASSLSGAGTGPYYEQYF
TGTGCCAGCAGTTTATCGGGCGCCGGGACAGGCCCCTATTACGAGCAGTACTTC
>-|-|TRBV2|TRBJ2-1
CASSSQGIGEQFF
TGTGCCAGCAGTTCACAGGGTATAGGTGAGCAGTTCTTC
>-|TRBD1|TRBV25-1|TRBJ1-2
CASSGVQGALGYTF
TGTGCCAGCAGTGGGGTCCAGGGGGCTCTTGGCTACACCTTC
>-|TRBD1|TRBV5-1|TRBJ1-4
CASSLGQESEKLFF
TGCGCCAGCAGCCTAGGACAGGAGAGTGAAAAACTGTTTTTT
>-|TRBD2|TRBV9|TRBJ2-7
CASSQSGTTYEQYF
TGTGCCAGCTCCCAGAGCGGGACGACCTACGAGCAGTACTTC
>-|-|TRBV15|TRBJ1-3
CATSRDPAPGNTIYF
TGTGCCACCAGCAGAGATCCTGCCCCTGGAAACACCATATATTTT
>few|TRBD1|TRBV5-1|TRBJ1-1
CASSVTGDVTEAFF
TGCGCCAGCAGCGTGACAGGGGATGTGACTGAAGCTTTCTTT
>-|TRBD1|TRBV28|TRBJ1-2
CASLETGNFNYGYTF
TGTGCCAGCCTTGAGACAGGGAACTTTAACTATGGCTACACCTTC
>-|-|TRBV6-5|TRBJ2-1
CASRTWGDFNEQFF
TGTGCCAGCAGAACGTGGGGGGACTTCAATGAGCAGTTCTTC
>-|-|TRBV6-5|TRBJ1-1
CASSSLSQGGKAFF
TGTGCCAGCAGTAGTTTGTCTCAGGGAGGTAAAGCTTTCTTT
>-|TRBD1|TRBV12-3/TRBV12-4|TRBJ1-5
CASRGQGGQPQHF
TGTGCCAGCAGGGGACAGGGTGGTCAGCCCCAGCATTTT
>-|-|TRBV19|TRBJ2-3
CASSFPPASAITDTQYF
TGTGCCAGTAGTTTCCCCCCGGCTAGCGCGATTACAGATACGCAGTATTTT
>-|-|TRBV30|TRBJ1-5
CAWRASRGGQPQHF
TGTGCCTGGAGAGCTAGTAGGGGGGGTCAGCCCCAGCATTTT
>few|TRBD1|TRBV5-8|TRBJ1-4
CASSRGQGMGTTNEKLFF
TGTGCCAGCAGCAGAGGACAGGGCATGGGAACGACTAATGAAAAACTGTTTTTT
>-|-|TRBV30|TRBJ2-3
CAWSRNHGGTDTQYF
TGTGCCTGGAGTAGGAACCACGGGGGCACAGATACGCAGTATTTT
>-|-|TRBV28|TRBJ2-6
CASSSMTSGANVLTF
TGTGCCAGCAGTTCCATGACCTCTGGGGCCAACGTCCTGACTTTC
>-|TRBD2|TRBV4-1|TRBJ2-3
CASSQPGLGSDMQYF
TGCGCCAGCAGCCAACCGGGACTAGGGTCGGATATGCAGTATTTT
>-|-|TRBV19|TRBJ1-2
CASSILQAQANYGYTF
TGTGCCAGTAGTATATTGCAGGCGCAAGCTAACTATGGCTACACCTTC
>-|-|TRBV19|TRBJ1-5
CASTPLGGQSNQPQHF
TGTGCCAGTACTCCCTTGGGAGGTCAGTCCAATCAGCCCCAGCATTTT
>-|-|TRBV7-2|TRBJ1-1
CASSFQGSLSTEAFF
TGTGCCAGCAGCTTCCAGGGCTCGCTTAGCACTGAAGCTTTCTTT
>-|-|TRBV2|TRBJ2-2
CASAQGTGELFF
TGTGCCAGCGCCCAGGGGACCGGGGAGCTGTTTTTT
>once|-|TRBV12-3/TRBV12-4|TRBJ1-3
CASTGNGNTIYF
TGTGCCAGCACGGGAAATGGAAACACCATATATTTT
>-|-|TRBV19|TRBJ2-1
CASSPGLSSYNEQFF
TGTGCCAGTAGTCCGGGCTTAAGCTCCTACAATGAGCAGTTCTTC
>-|-|TRBV27|TRBJ1-3
CASSQGTGNTIYF
TGTGCCAGCAGTCAGGGGACAGGAAACACCATATATTTT
>-|-|TRBV28|TRBJ1-2
CASSFSGGYGYTF
TGTGCCAGCAGTTTCTCCGGCGGCTATGGCTACACCTTC
>-|-|TRBV5-6|TRBJ2-5
CASSLRSKETQYF
TGTGCCAGCAGCTTGAGGAGTAAAGAGACCCAGTACTTC
>-|TRBD1|TRBV18|TRBJ1-5
CASSPGGTGANQPQHF
TGTGCCAGCTCACCTGGTGGGACAGGAGCTAATCAGCCCCAGCATTTT
>-|TRBD1|TRBV12-3/TRBV12-4|TRBJ1-2
CASRAGQDYGYTF
TGTGCCAGCAGGGCCGGACAGGACTATGGCTACACCTTC
>-|-|TRBV2|TRBJ1-1
CASRPDTSSFFEAFF
TGTGCCAGCAGACCTGACACGTCTAGCTTCTTTGAAGCTTTCTTT
>-|TRBD2|TRBV3-1/TRBV3-2|TRBJ2-3
CASSQLAGEKTNPFGTDTQYF
TGTGCCAGCAGCCAACTAGCGGGAGAAAAAACAAACCCTTTTGGGACAGATACGCAGTATTTT
>-|TRBD2|TRBV6-5|TRBJ2-7
CASSTEAGTYEQYF
TGTGCCAGCAGTACAGAAGCGGGAACCTACGAGCAGTACTTC
>-|-|TRBV25-1|TRBJ1-2
CASGPGGLYGYTF
TGTGCCAGCGGCCCCGGGGGCCTCTATGGCTACACCTTC
>once|-|TRBV5-6|TRBJ1-2
CASSRTPHQGYTF
TGTGCCAGCAGCCGGACACCCCACCAGGGCTACACCTTC
>-|TRBD1|TRBV27|TRBJ1-2
CASRGLRGRGYGYTF
TGTGCCAGCAGGGGGTTGAGGGGGCGAGGGTATGGCTACACCTTC
>-|-|TRBV19|TRBJ2-7
CASSAPRVPYEQYF
TGTGCCAGTAGTGCCCCCAGGGTTCCATACGAGCAGTACTTC
>-|TRBD1|TRBV5-1|TRBJ1-4
CASSLSQGVLEKLFF
TGCGCCAGCAGCTTGTCTCAGGGGGTCTTAGAAAAACTGTTTTTT
>-|TRBD2|TRBV6-2/TRBV6-3|TRBJ2-1
CASSLPSSGINEQFF
TGTGCCAGCAGTCTCCCGTCTAGCGGTATCAATGAGCAGTTCTTC
>-|TRBD2|TRBV7-6|TRBJ2-7
CASSPPPGRGSYEQYF
TGTGCCAGCAGCCCGCCCCCCGGGAGGGGCTCCTACGAGCAGTACTTC
>-|TRBD1|TRBV9|TRBJ1-3
CASSGGTERNTIYF
TGTGCCAGCAGCGGAGGGACAGAGCGAAACACCATATATTTT
>-|-|TRBV10-3|TRBJ2-7
CAISELGYRDEQYF
TGTGCCATCAGTGAGCTGGGATATCGGGACGAGCAGTACTTC
>-|-|TRBV4-1|TRBJ2-5
CASSQDGAQTQETQYF
TGCGCCAGCAGCCAAGACGGTGCACAGACCCAAGAGACCCAGTACTTC
>-|-|TRBV7-2|TRBJ1-1
CASSFSQGSTEAFF
TGTGCCAGCAGCTTCAGCCAGGGAAGCACTGAAGCTTTCTTT